The 22 T cell receptor beta chains below were found in one sample sequenced in a study of cytomegalovirus exposure and HLA in healthy donors. The PCR employed 60 Vbeta primers together with 13 Jbeta primers. Clones were sequenced by immunoSEQ multiplex PCR, and TCRdb holds only the in-frame ones, with some missing. Of about 160,000 clones detected, less than 80% appear once; the ten largest clones hold more than 3.5%. Material: PBMCs. Receptor source: a man aged 35-49 years in good health and CMV-seronegative.

The gene calls are TRBV27 and TRBJ1-3; TRBD1 might be the D (6 bases). The V gene lost 3 bases and the J gene lost 2 bases, with 8 bases spanning the gap. The CDR3 covers 14 residues. CDR1 MNHEY and CDR2 SMNVEV come from the germline V gene (reference sequence). The CDR3, as DNA: TGTGCCAGCAGTTTGGGGGGGCCTGGAAACACCATATATTTT. It codes for CASSLGGPGNTIYF.

V usage is TRBV29-1 and J usage is TRBJ2-1; D is possibly TRBD1 (5 bases). V was shortened by 5 bases and J by 2 bases, with 10 bases between the two germline ends. CDR3 length equals 13 residues. CDR1 is SQVTM and CDR2 is ANQGSEA in the germline V gene. The CDR3 sequence: CSVWTSTYNEQFF. The CDR3 DNA follows: TGCAGCGTTTGGACAAGCACCTACAATGAGCAGTTCTTC.

This sequence joins TRBV7-9 and TRBJ1-2, with 7 bases fitting TRBD1. Trimming at V came to 5 bases and at J to 2 bases, leaving 2 bases not matched to a gene. The CDR3 extends over 13 amino acids. CDR1 and CDR2 from the germline V gene are SEHNR and FQNEAQ (reference sequence). The CDR3: CASSKTGNYGYTF. The CDR3 bases are TGTGCCAGCAGCAAGACAGGGAACTATGGCTACACCTTC.

The sample holds a few counts of this clone. The CDR3 coding sequence is TGTGCCAGCAGCCAAGTTAGCCAGAGCGGGGGGGCTGAGACCCAGTACTTC. Encoded protein: CASSQVSQSGGAETQYF. The genes are TRBV4-2 and TRBJ2-5, with 10 bases matching TRBD2. J was trimmed by 5 bases and V by 1 base; bases with no gene match: 10. Germline V CDR1 and CDR2: LGHNA, YNFKEQ. The CDR3 extends over 17 amino acids.

The rearrangement uses TRBV27 and TRBJ2-1; 9 bases map to TRBD2. Germline CDR1 reads MNHEY; CDR2 reads SMNVEV (reference sequence). This CDR3 spans 17 amino acids. V trimming: 6 bases; J trimming: 0 bases; junction bases outside the gene matches: 9. CDR3 region: CASRTILAGRSYNEQFF. CDR3 in DNA: TGTGCCAGCAGAACGATTCTAGCGGGGCGCTCCTACAATGAGCAGTTCTTC.

This clone has a handful of counts. The J gene is TRBJ2-5, the V gene TRBV5-1; 12 bases align to TRBD2. Trimming at V came to 2 bases and at J to 4 bases, leaving 12 bases not matched to a gene. Germline V gene lookup returns CDR1 SGHRS and CDR2 YFSETQ. The CDR3 sequence is 18 residues long. CDR3 DNA sequence: TGCGCCAGCAGCTTAACGACTAGCGGGGGAACCTATCGAGAGACCCAGTACTTC. It translates to CASSLTTSGGTYRETQYF.

This clone was observed a few times. CDR3 DNA sequence: TGTGCCAGCAGCGGGAGGTCCGGGGCTGAGACCCAGTACTTC. This translates into CASSGRSGAETQYF. The gene calls are TRBV5-4 and TRBJ2-5, with TRBD2 as a possible D gene (6 bases). V was pared by 4 bases and J by 5 bases, with 15 bases between. The length of the CDR3 is 14 residues. From germline, CDR1 is SGHNT and CDR2 YYREEE (reference sequence).

The rearrangement uses TRBV5-5 and TRBJ2-6; 9 positions match TRBD1. Germline values: CDR1 SGHKS, CDR2 YYEKEE (reference sequence). The length of the CDR3 is 17 residues. V shed 3 bases and J 2 bases; nucleotides not matched to a gene: 6. The CDR3 sequence is CASSWGDRAPGANVLTF. The CDR3 region has the DNA TGTGCCAGCAGCTGGGGGGACAGGGCCCCTGGGGCCAACGTCCTGACTTTC.

The chain combines TRBV6-5 with TRBJ2-7; 10 bases are a match to TRBD1. The germline gives CDR1 MNHEY, CDR2 SVGAGI. This CDR3 contains 15 residues. The junction had 5 bases not matched to a gene; V was cut back by 4 bases and J by 2 bases. The CDR3 sequence is CASSSPGQGTYEQYF. CDR3 nucleotides: TGTGCCAGCAGTTCCCCGGGACAGGGGACCTACGAGCAGTACTTC.

The chain combines TRBV6-5 with TRBJ2-1; TRBD1 matches 7 bases. CDR1 MNHEY and CDR2 SVGAGI come from the germline V gene. The V gene end was trimmed by 5 bases and the J gene end by 6 bases; junction bases not matched to a gene: 7. The CDR3 loop spans 14 amino acids. The CDR3 loop is CASSADPGGNEQFF. The CDR3 region has the DNA TGTGCCAGCAGTGCAGATCCAGGGGGCAATGAGCAGTTCTTC.

The chain links TRBV19 to TRBJ1-5; TRBD1 matches 8 bases. The germline CDR1 and CDR2 sequences are LNHDA and SQIVND (reference sequence). The CDR3 is made up of 15 amino acids. V lost 6 bases, J lost 0 bases, and 4 bases stayed unmatched. The CDR3 nucleotides read TGTGCCAGTAGAGACAGGGGTTATAGCAATCAGCCCCAGCATTTT. It codes for CASRDRGYSNQPQHF.

This clone was detected a few times. Other DNA sequences in this sample translate to the same CDR3. V and J are TRBV7-9 and TRBJ1-4; TRBD1 matches 9 bases. The CDR3 has 14 amino acids. Unmatched junction bases numbered 3, after V lost 5 bases and J lost 5 bases. CDR1 is SEHNR and CDR2 is FQNEAQ in the germline V gene (reference sequence). The DNA of the CDR3 is TGTGCCAGCAGCCTCGGGACAGGGAATGAAAAACTGTTTTTT. Its translation is CASSLGTGNEKLFF.

V and J are TRBV18 and TRBJ2-7, with TRBD2 identical over 10 bases. The CDR3 loop spans 18 amino acids. Per germline, CDR1 KGHSH and CDR2 LQKENI. With V trimmed by 1 base and J by 0 bases, 9 bases remained unmatched. The CDR3: CASSPLPSGGPSSYEQYF. The CDR3 bases are TGTGCCAGCTCACCACTTCCTAGCGGGGGACCCAGCTCCTACGAGCAGTACTTC.

The chain uses TRBV7-2 and TRBJ1-1, with D unclear. V was shortened by 5 bases and J by 1 base, with 11 bases between the two germline ends. The CDR3 extends over 14 amino acids. The V gene's germline CDR1 is SGHTA and CDR2 FQGNSA. The DNA of the CDR3 is TGTGCCAGCAGCCGGATTTGGAGGAACACTGAAGCTTTCTTT. It encodes CASSRIWRNTEAFF.

This chain connects TRBV27 to TRBJ2-2; D gene ambiguous. This CDR3 has 16 residues. V gave up 6 bases and J gave up 0 bases, with 14 bases separating them. The germline V gene encodes CDR1 MNHEY and CDR2 SMNVEV (reference sequence). The CDR3 reads CASRPSGRTNTGELFF. The CDR3 nucleotides are TGTGCCAGCAGGCCTTCAGGCAGGACGAACACCGGGGAGCTGTTTTTT.

The rearrangement links TRBV7-9 to TRBJ2-1, with 8 bases aligning to TRBD2. The CDR3 runs 15 residues. V was pared by 2 bases and J by 3 bases, with 3 bases of the junction left unmatched. The germline CDR1 and CDR2 sequences are SEHNR and FQNEAQ (reference sequence). This CDR3 is CASSLRAGGYNEQFF. CDR3 sequence (DNA): TGTGCCAGCAGCTTAAGGGCGGGGGGCTACAATGAGCAGTTCTTC.

The chain links TRBV14 to TRBJ2-3; TRBD2 matches 13 bases. The CDR3 is made up of 17 amino acids. V was clipped by 4 bases and J by 2 bases; unmatched bases: 6. In germline, CDR1 is SGHDN, CDR2 FVKESK. For the CDR3, the DNA is TGTGCCAGCAGCCGACGGACTAGCGGGGGTAACACAGATACGCAGTATTTT. It is translated as CASSRRTSGGNTDTQYF. Looking up the rest from reference TRBV14 and TRBJ2-3 gives the full variable domain: EAGVTQFPSHSVIEKGQTVTLRCDPISGHDNLYWYRRVMGKEIKFLLHFVKESKQDESGMPNNRFLAERTGGTYSTLKVQPAELEDSGVYFCASSRRTSGGNTDTQYFGPGTRLTVL.

V gene TRBV6-5 combines with J gene TRBJ1-2; 7 positions match TRBD1. CDR3 length: 16 residues. Germline CDR1 and CDR2: MNHEY and SVGAGI. V lost 0 bases and J lost 4; bases outside the gene matches: 8. CDR3 loop: CASSYSRGAGGYGYTF. Written as DNA, the CDR3 is TGTGCCAGCAGTTACTCGCGAGGGGCAGGGGGCTATGGCTACACCTTC.

The chain has TRBV5-4 and TRBJ2-7; 7 nucleotides align to TRBD1. Germline loops: CDR1 SGHNT, CDR2 YYREEE (reference sequence). With V trimmed by 0 bases and J by 6 bases, 12 bases remained unmatched. The CDR3 runs 16 residues. CDR3 in amino acids: CASSLAVGTGAGEQYF. The CDR3 coding sequence is TGTGCCAGCAGCTTGGCTGTCGGAACAGGGGCTGGCGAGCAGTACTTC.

The rearrangement links TRBV10-3 to TRBJ2-2; 12 nucleotides agree with TRBD2. The CDR3 is 14 residues long. J was trimmed by 7 bases and V by 7 bases; bases with no gene match: 4. CDR1 and CDR2 (germline): ENHRY, SYGVKD. CDR3 sequence: CAITSGGADGELFF. In nucleotides, the CDR3 is TGTGCCATCACTAGCGGGGGGGCCGACGGGGAGCTGTTTTTT.

This clone is a singleton in its sample. DNA for the CDR3: TGTGCCAGCAGCTTGGCAACGGGATCCGTTTTGTATGGCTACACCTTC. Translating it yields CASSLATGSVLYGYTF. J is TRBJ1-2 and V is TRBV5-4; no clear D. Germline assignment: CDR1 SGHNT and CDR2 YYREEE (reference sequence). V was pared by 0 bases and J by 5 bases, with 17 bases between. The CDR3 sequence is 16 residues long.

The chain links TRBV6-1 to TRBJ2-1, with 7 bases fitting TRBD1. The V gene end was trimmed by 10 bases and the J gene end by 10 bases; junction bases not matched to a gene: 16. CDR3 size: 14 residues. The germline V gene encodes CDR1 MNHNS and CDR2 SASEGT. The CDR3 DNA reads TGTGCCACCAAAGGAGAGGGGGCAGGTCGGGAGCAGTTCTTC. Amino acid sequence: CATKGEGAGREQFF.